The 20 T cell receptor beta chains listed next were all sequenced from one sample in a study of T cell changes during pregnancy in multiple sclerosis. TCRdb's copy holds only in-frame clones and misses some; the assay was immunoSEQ multiplex PCR. The sample holds 40,000 or so clones, over 85% seen once. The sequencing here drew on peripheral blood, taken in the third trimester of pregnancy. These receptor sequences come from a female donor in good health, enrolled as a control in a pregnancy study.

The chain uses TRBV9 and TRBJ1-2; a weak D match, TRBD1 (6 bases). The V end lost 3 bases, the J end lost 2 bases, and 14 bases lay between the germline ends. The CDR3 consists of 15 residues. Germline values: CDR1 SGDLS, CDR2 YYNGEE. CDR3 amino acids: CASSAPGGPNYGYTF. The DNA for the CDR3 is TGTGCCAGCAGCGCCCCGGGGGGCCCCAACTATGGCTACACCTTC.

The chain recombines TRBV7-8 with TRBJ2-1, with 9 bases aligning to TRBD2. The germline gives CDR1 SGHVS, CDR2 FQNEAQ. V gave up 5 bases and J gave up 7 bases; unmatched junction bases: 12. This CDR3 spans 16 amino acids. The CDR3 DNA reads TGTGCCAGCAGCCAGACGGCGGGAGGGCCGGTAAATGAGCAGTTCTTC. Residues: CASSQTAGGPVNEQFF.

The rearrangement links TRBV5-5 to TRBJ2-2, with D possibly matching TRBD1 (5 bases). V was cut by 2 bases and J by 6 bases, with 11 bases left in between. Per the germline V gene, CDR1 is SGHKS and CDR2 is YYEKEE (reference sequence). This CDR3 region has 14 residues. CDR3 amino acids: CASSLGVGPGELFF. Written as DNA, the CDR3 is TGTGCCAGCAGCTTAGGTGTGGGGCCCGGGGAGCTGTTTTTT. Combining the CDR3 with reference TRBV5-5 and TRBJ2-2 gives the whole variable domain DAGVTQSPTHLIKTRGQQVTLRCSPISGHKSVSWYQQVLGQGPQFIFQYYEKEERGRGNFPDRFSARQFPNYSSELNVNALLLGDSALYLCASSLGVGPGELFFGEGSRLTVL.

The chain uses TRBV2 and TRBJ1-6; 10 nucleotides line up with TRBD1. V lost 5 bases, J lost 7 bases, and 5 bases stayed unmatched. CDR1 and CDR2 (germline): SNHLY, FYNNEI. The CDR3 loop spans 15 amino acids. The CDR3 here is CASSPGQGRNSPLHF. CDR3 coding DNA: TGTGCCAGCAGTCCGGGACAGGGGCGAAATTCACCCCTCCACTTT.

The chain joins TRBV9 to TRBJ2-3; D is possibly TRBD2 (6 bases). V lost 4 bases and J 4 bases, leaving 19 bases between the germline ends. The germline V gene encodes CDR1 SGDLS and CDR2 YYNGEE. The length of the CDR3 is 16 residues. The DNA for the CDR3 is TGTGCCAGCAGCCCTCAATTTTTCGGGAGCTCAGATACGCAGTATTTT. Protein: CASSPQFFGSSDTQYF. The whole variable domain, remainder taken from reference TRBV9 and TRBJ2-3, is DSGVTQTPKHLITATGQRVTLRCSPRSGDLSVYWYQQSLDQGLQFLIQYYNGEERAKGNILERFSAQQFPDLHSELNLSSLELGDSALYFCASSPQFFGSSDTQYFGPGTRLTVL.

The V and J genes are TRBV4-3 and TRBJ2-2; TRBD2 matches 10 bases. This CDR3 is built from 18 residues. The germline gives CDR1 LGHNA, CDR2 YSLEER. The J segment lost 2 bases and the V segment lost 0 bases, leaving 6 bases of the junction unmatched. The CDR3 DNA reads TGCGCCAGCAGCCAAGATTGGAGCGGGGGGGCCAACACCGGGGAGCTGTTTTTT. It is translated as CASSQDWSGGANTGELFF.

The J gene is TRBJ1-4, the V gene TRBV29-1; weak D call: TRBD1 (5 bases). The CDR3 has 12 residues. Deletions cut 4 bases from V and 4 bases from J, with 7 bases between. Germline lookup yields CDR1 SQVTM and CDR2 ANQGSEA. The CDR3 nucleotides read TGCAGCGTTGTCCAGGGTAATGAAAAACTGTTTTTT. Its translation: CSVVQGNEKLFF.

This chain connects TRBV27 to TRBJ2-3, with D uncertain. The CDR3 contains 12 residues. The ends were cut back, 5 bases at V and 6 bases at J, with 9 bases in the middle. Germline CDR1 is MNHEY and CDR2 is SMNVEV (reference sequence). CDR3 sequence reads: CASSASADTQYF. The DNA of the CDR3 is TGTGCCAGCAGTGCCTCCGCGGATACGCAGTATTTT.

The chain carries TRBV21-1 and TRBJ2-7; the table's D call TRBD1 went unverified against the DNA. TRBV21-1 is labeled a pseudogene. CDR3 length equals 18 residues. CDR3 nucleotide sequence: TGTGCCAGCAGCAAAGCCCTATCCGGGACAGGGAGCTCCTACGAGCAGTACTTC. Protein: CASSKALSGTGSSYEQYF.

The chain uses TRBV13 and TRBJ2-7, with 7 bases aligning to TRBD1. This CDR3 spans 16 amino acids. In germline, CDR1 is PRHDT, CDR2 FYEKMQ (reference sequence). V trimming: 5 bases; J trimming: 2 bases; junction bases outside the gene matches: 12. This CDR3 reads CASSQNPGQRAYEQYF. The CDR3 coding sequence is TGTGCCAGCAGCCAGAATCCGGGACAGCGAGCCTACGAGCAGTACTTC.

This chain uses TRBV19 with TRBJ2-2, with D unclear. This CDR3 has 13 residues. Germline V CDR1 and CDR2: LNHDA, SQIVND (reference sequence). V shed 9 bases and J shed 7 bases, with 15 bases lying between them. The CDR3 DNA sequence: TGTGCCAGCAACGCTGCGGCTGTCGGGGAGCTGTTTTTT. Translating gives CASNAAAVGELFF.

The genes are TRBV5-8 and TRBJ2-7; D call uncertain. Germline V gene data show CDR1 as SGHTS and CDR2 as YDEGEE. V lost 5 bases and J lost 3, with 15 bases in between. This CDR3 contains 14 residues. CDR3 region: CASSFGFTLYEQYF. The CDR3 DNA reads TGTGCCAGCAGTTTTGGCTTCACGCTCTACGAGCAGTACTTC.

The gene calls are TRBV11-2 and TRBJ2-5; 10 positions agree with TRBD2. Germline trimming cut 3 bases from V and 1 base from J; bases unmatched to any gene: 5. The CDR3 totals 16 residues. Germline values: CDR1 SGHAT, CDR2 FQNNGV. This CDR3 is CASSLLAGDPQETQYF. Written as DNA, the CDR3 is TGTGCCAGCAGCTTGCTAGCGGGGGACCCCCAAGAGACCCAGTACTTC.

The chain employs TRBV6-6 and TRBJ1-5; D call uncertain. V was clipped by 7 bases and J by 0 bases, with 10 bases between them. Germline V CDR1 and CDR2: MNHNY, SVGAGI (reference sequence). The length of the CDR3 is 14 residues. Here the CDR3 DNA reads TGTGCCAGCACCCTAGGTAATAGCAATCAGCCCCAGCATTTT. This codes for CASTLGNSNQPQHF.

The chain uses TRBV5-4 and TRBJ2-1; no reliable D call. V shed 2 bases and J shed 9 bases, with 6 bases lying between them. The CDR3 is 11 residues long. Germline V gene sequence: CDR1 SGHNT, CDR2 YYREEE (reference sequence). In DNA form, the CDR3 reads TGTGCCAGCAGCTTTGGGCGTGAGCAGTTCTTC. Its translation: CASSFGREQFF.

The rearrangement links TRBV9 to TRBJ2-2, with D tentatively TRBD1 (6 bases). The CDR3 covers 15 residues. Germline loops: CDR1 SGDLS, CDR2 YYNGEE. The germline V and J ends were trimmed by 0 bases and 6 bases, with 12 bases remaining between them. As DNA, the CDR3 is TGTGCCAGCAGCGTAGCTCAGGGGCCCCCCGGGGAGCTGTTTTTT. Amino acid sequence: CASSVAQGPPGELFF.

This clone was picked up one time. V gene TRBV9 combines with J gene TRBJ2-1, with D possibly matching TRBD1 (6 bases). The ends were cut back, 3 bases at V and 8 bases at J, with 18 bases in the middle. This CDR3 comprises 15 residues. CDR1 is SGDLS, CDR2 YYNGEE, per germline. The CDR3 nucleotides read TGTGCCAGCAGCGAGAGGGGGTACAGGGTGGATGAGCAGTTCTTC. It encodes CASSERGYRVDEQFF.

This chain links TRBV19 with TRBJ1-5, with 9 bases identical to TRBD1. CDR1 and CDR2 from the germline V gene are LNHDA and SQIVND (reference sequence). This CDR3 spans 14 amino acids. With 9 bases clipped from V and 3 bases from J, the junction kept 6 bases outside the gene matches. CDR3 loop: CASRDRATNQPQHF. Written as DNA, the CDR3 is TGTGCCAGCAGGGACAGGGCGACCAATCAGCCCCAGCATTTT.

This chain links TRBV25-1 with TRBJ1-2, with TRBD1 as a possible D gene (5 bases). This CDR3 has 12 amino acids. Trimming cost V 2 bases and J 9 bases, with 10 bases left between them. In germline, CDR1 is MGHDK, CDR2 SYGVNS. CDR3 nucleotides: TGTGCCAGCAGTGAAAGGGCAGGGAGCTACACCTTC. Encoded protein: CASSERAGSYTF.

The gene calls are TRBV6-1 and TRBJ2-7; 7 bases line up with TRBD2. CDR1 is MNHNS, CDR2 SASEGT, per germline. The V segment lost 6 bases and the J segment 5 bases; nucleotides outside the gene matches: 7. This CDR3 is built from 13 residues. The CDR3 is CASRGGGYDEQYF. DNA of the CDR3: TGTGCCAGCAGGGGCGGGGGATACGACGAGCAGTACTTC.